This T cell receptor (beta chain) is drawn from a study of blood T cell repertoires in COVID-19 (dated by TCRdb to about 2020). With regard to the full study: The collaborator samples originated in the United States, Italy and Spain and spanned the acute and convalescent phases of COVID-19. The material from the prospective study consisted of cDNA or gDNA derived from T cells, B-cell-depleted T cells, or PBMCs. Deeply sampled blood TCRbeta repertoires from subjects exposed to, actively infected with, or recovered from COVID-19 were included in the dataset. A freely available public database, intended as a resource for researchers studying the immune response to SARS-CoV-2, is where the repertoires were released. Samples came from the ongoing ImmuneRACE study (first 160 participants) plus 1,254 subjects from 6 global collaborators. A de-identified subject ID, COVID-19 status, age in years and sex were almost always included in the sample metadata. Where available, HLA class I and class II types were taken from metadata supplied by the sample provider and were not determined by assay-based typing.

As for this clone: Its cognate antigen has yet to be identified. No much larger clone is present one base from it, and per-base qualities are unavailable.

CDR1 is given as DFQATT and CDR2 as SNEGSKA, both from the germline V gene (reference sequence). For this chain, trimming is 3 bases at the V end and 1 base at the J end, and the number of junction bases without a gene match is 4. The CDR3 spans 16 residues, from the cysteine through the phenylalanine. CDR3 DNA is the only sequence kept; it has 48 bases, read in frame from the first base. The study at large found these results: Clinical and demographic metadata were provided uncurated, with the amount varying by source and participant.

TCRbeta CDR3 regions were amplified from genomic DNA by means of the immunoSEQ Assay, a bias-controlled multiplex PCR. Processing in the source paper ran as follows. Within the assay, amplification of reference gene primers was used to estimate how many nucleated cells each sample contained. To quantify the absolute abundance of each unique TCRbeta CDR3 rearrangement, sequence reads were collapsed and filtered. Productive Simpson clonality was computed per sample as the square root of Simpson's diversity index over productive rearrangements. Not all clones reach the TCRdb copy of this immuneACCESS table, which keeps in-frame sequences only. Checked studies attribute under half of the gap to unresolved V genes and leave the rest unexplained. The D gene and trimming were derived from the DNA, and the V and J assignments and clone size from that table. The sample table holds around 250,000 clones, of which about 82% were seen once. Jointly, the top ten make up about 12% of the sample.

Each collaborating institution followed its own protocols to collect whole blood in K2EDTA tubes. For TCRbeta analysis, collaborators shipped samples in one of three forms: frozen whole blood, isolated PBMCs, or DNA extracted from either of those sample types. Specimen: peripheral blood. The source is a man of 80 years or more with acute or convalescent COVID-19. The rearranged segments are TRBV20-1 and TRBJ1-6; the junction holds 9 bases that match TRBD1. The CDR3 reads as follows: CSASVQGASYNSPLHF. At the DNA level, the sequence is TGCAGTGCTAGTGTACAGGGGGCGTCCTATAATTCACCCCTCCACTTT.